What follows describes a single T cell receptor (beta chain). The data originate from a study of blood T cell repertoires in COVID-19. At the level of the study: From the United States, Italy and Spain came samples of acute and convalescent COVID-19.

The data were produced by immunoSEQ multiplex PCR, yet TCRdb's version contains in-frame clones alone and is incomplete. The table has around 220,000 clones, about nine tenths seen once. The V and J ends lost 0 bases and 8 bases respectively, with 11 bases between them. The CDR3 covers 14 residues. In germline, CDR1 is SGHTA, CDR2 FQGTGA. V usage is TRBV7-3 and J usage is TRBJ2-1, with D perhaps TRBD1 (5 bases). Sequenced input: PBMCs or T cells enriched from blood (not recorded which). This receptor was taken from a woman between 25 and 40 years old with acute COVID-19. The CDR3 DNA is TGTGCCAGCAGCTTAACGCTAGGGGCCTATGAGCAGTTCTTC. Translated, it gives CASSLTLGAYEQFF. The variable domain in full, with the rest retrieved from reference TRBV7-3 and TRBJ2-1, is GAGVSQTPSNKVTEKGKYVELRCDPISGHTALYWYRQSLGQGPEFLIYFQGTGAADDSGLPNDRFFAVRPEGSVSTLKIQRTERGDSAVYLCASSLTLGAYEQFFGPGTRLTVL.